Sequencing of this T cell receptor (beta chain) was carried out in a study of high-grade serous ovarian cancer treatment subgroups. CDR1 and CDR2 (germline): ENHRY, SYGVKD. The CDR3 sequence is 13 residues long. As to this clone: Its matching antigen is unknown. The junction departs from the called germline gene at one end, perhaps through a read error.

Overall study results and limits: TCR clonal relatedness correlated positively with neoantigen level.

The table came from immunoSEQ multiplex PCR; TCRdb's copy has only in-frame clones and leaves some out. The table includes thousands of clones, almost 65% detected once. Tumor samples were obtained before definitive surgery or chemotherapy. Sequenced input: tumor tissue. The J gene is TRBJ2-2, the V gene TRBV10-3; no reliable D call. The sequence was collected from a human donor with high-grade serous ovarian cancer. Here the CDR3 reads CASSYSLGGELFF. The CDR3, as DNA: TGTGCCAGCAGTTACTCCCTCGGCGGGGAGCTGTTTTTT.